One and the same sample provided the 3 T cell receptor beta chains below, sequenced in a study of OX40 agonist ivuxolimab in advanced cancers. Clones were sequenced by immunoSEQ multiplex PCR, and TCRdb holds only the in-frame ones, with some missing. Of 70,000 to 75,000 clones detected, approximately 82% appear once; the ten largest clones hold about 1%. The input for sequencing was CD4+ or CD8+ T cells sorted from blood, taken in a trial of the OX40 agonist ivuxolimab. The origin of the receptors is an adult with an advanced solid tumor such as melanoma, head and neck, liver or kidney cancer.

This chain uses TRBV9 with TRBJ2-1, with D perhaps TRBD1 or TRBD2 (5 bases each). The V gene lost 1 base and the J gene lost 6 bases, with 11 bases spanning the gap. This CDR3 is 14 amino acids long. Germline values: CDR1 SGDLS, CDR2 YYNGEE. This CDR3 is CASSVLGVVNEQFF. In DNA, the CDR3 is TGTGCCAGCAGCGTACTGGGGGTAGTCAATGAGCAGTTCTTC.

The chain carries TRBV18 and TRBJ2-3; D is ambiguous. The CDR3 runs to 13 residues. CDR1 KGHSH and CDR2 LQKENI come from the germline V gene. The V end was cut by 1 base, the J end by 6 bases, with 8 bases between. The CDR3 DNA follows: TGTGCCAGCTCACCACGGCAGCCCGATACGCAGTATTTT. It codes for CASSPRQPDTQYF.

This clone was found a few times. This chain links TRBV7-2 with TRBJ2-5; no clear D gene. CDR3 length: 14 amino acids. Germline V lookup: CDR1 SGHTA, CDR2 FQGNSA. V lost 1 base and J 8 bases, leaving 14 bases between the germline ends. CDR3 sequence: CASSLVSPGGTQYF. DNA for the CDR3: TGTGCCAGCAGCTTAGTAAGCCCCGGTGGAACCCAGTACTTC.